This T cell receptor beta chain was found in a study of OX40 agonist ivuxolimab in advanced cancers. This clone was detected once. The protocol was immunoSEQ multiplex PCR, while the TCRdb copy is restricted to in-frame clones and leaves out a portion. Of roughly 73,000 clones in the sample, about four fifths are singletons; the top ten hold less than 2.5%. The CDR3 is 14 residues long. V dropped 10 bases and J dropped 4 bases, with 20 bases sitting between them. The starting material was CD4+ or CD8+ T cells sorted from blood, obtained in a trial of the OX40 agonist ivuxolimab. This TCR came from an adult with an advanced solid tumor such as melanoma, head and neck, liver or kidney cancer. This sequence joins TRBV23-1 and TRBJ2-7, with D possibly being TRBD2 (5 bases). TRBV23-1 is an open reading frame, and its role is uncertain. CDR3 sequence reads: CATVSRTPVYEQYF. CDR3 nucleotide sequence: TGCGCCACCGTATCTCGGACTCCTGTTTACGAGCAGTACTTC.